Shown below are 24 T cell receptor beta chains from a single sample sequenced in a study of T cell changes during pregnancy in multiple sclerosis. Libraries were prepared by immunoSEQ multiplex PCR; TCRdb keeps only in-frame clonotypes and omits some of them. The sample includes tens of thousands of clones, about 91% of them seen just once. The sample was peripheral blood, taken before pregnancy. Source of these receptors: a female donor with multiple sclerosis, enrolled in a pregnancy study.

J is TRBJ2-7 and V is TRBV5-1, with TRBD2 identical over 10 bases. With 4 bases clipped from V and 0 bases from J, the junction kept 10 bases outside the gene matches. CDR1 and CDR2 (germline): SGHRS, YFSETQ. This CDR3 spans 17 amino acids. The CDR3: CASSEASGGSSSYEQYF. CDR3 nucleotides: TGCGCCAGCAGCGAGGCTAGCGGGGGCTCCAGCTCCTACGAGCAGTACTTC.

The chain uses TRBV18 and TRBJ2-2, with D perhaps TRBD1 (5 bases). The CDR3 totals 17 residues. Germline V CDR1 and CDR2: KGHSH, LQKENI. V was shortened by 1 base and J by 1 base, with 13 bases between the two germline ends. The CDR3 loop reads CASSPLTRGRNTGELFF. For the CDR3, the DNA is TGTGCCAGCTCACCACTCACAAGGGGTCGGAACACCGGGGAGCTGTTTTTT.

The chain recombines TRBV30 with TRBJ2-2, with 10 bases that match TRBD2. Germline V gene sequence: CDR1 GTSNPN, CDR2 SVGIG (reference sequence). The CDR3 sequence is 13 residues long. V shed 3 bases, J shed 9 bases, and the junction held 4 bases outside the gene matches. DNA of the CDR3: TGTGCCTGGAGCAGCGGGGGGGCCCGGGAGCTGTTTTTT. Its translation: CAWSSGGARELFF. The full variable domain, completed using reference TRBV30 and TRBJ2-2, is SQTIHQWPATLVQPVGSPLSLECTVEGTSNPNLYWYRQAAGRGLQLLFYSVGIGQISSEVPQNLSASRPQDRQFILSSKKLLLSDSGFYLCAWSSGGARELFFGEGSRLTVL.

This chain's CDR3 is CASSSTAKVNTGELFF. The CDR3 nucleotides read TGCGCCAGCAGCTCGACAGCGAAAGTGAACACCGGGGAGCTGTTTTTT. The genes are TRBV5-1 and TRBJ2-2; D is possibly TRBD1 (5 bases). The CDR3 has 16 residues. Germline CDR1 and CDR2: SGHRS and YFSETQ. Trimming removed 3 bases from V and 1 base from J, with 13 bases in between. Full variable domain (outside the CDR3, taken from reference TRBV5-1 and TRBJ2-2): KAGVTQTPRYLIKTRGQQVTLSCSPISGHRSVSWYQQTPGQGLQFLFEYFSETQRNKGNFPGRFSGRQFSNSRSEMNVSTLELGDSALYLCASSSTAKVNTGELFFGEGSRLTVL.

CDR3 sequence: CASSLGGTGGYEQYF. Written as DNA, the CDR3 is TGTGCCAGCAGCTTGGGCGGGACAGGGGGTTACGAGCAGTACTTC. The rearrangement uses TRBV5-6 and TRBJ2-7; 11 positions agree with TRBD1. The CDR3 extends over 15 amino acids. Trimming cost V 0 bases and J 4 bases; bases outside gene matches: 3. CDR1 SGHDT and CDR2 YYEEEE come from the germline V gene.

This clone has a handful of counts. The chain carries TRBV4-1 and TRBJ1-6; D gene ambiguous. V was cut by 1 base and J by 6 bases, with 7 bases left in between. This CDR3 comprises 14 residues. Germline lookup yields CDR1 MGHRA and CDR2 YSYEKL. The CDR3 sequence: CASSQVAANSPLHF. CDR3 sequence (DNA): TGCGCCAGCAGCCAAGTGGCGGCTAATTCACCCCTCCACTTT.

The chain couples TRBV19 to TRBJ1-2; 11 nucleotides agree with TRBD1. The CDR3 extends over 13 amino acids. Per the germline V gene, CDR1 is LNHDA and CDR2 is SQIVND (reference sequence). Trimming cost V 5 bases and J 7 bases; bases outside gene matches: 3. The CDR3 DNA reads TGTGCCAGTAGTCGGACAGGGGGCGCTGGCTACACCTTC. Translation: CASSRTGGAGYTF.

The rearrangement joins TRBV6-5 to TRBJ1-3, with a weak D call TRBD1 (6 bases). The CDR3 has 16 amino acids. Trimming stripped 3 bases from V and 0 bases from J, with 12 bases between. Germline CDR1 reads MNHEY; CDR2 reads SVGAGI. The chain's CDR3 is CASSYGRGSSGNTIYF. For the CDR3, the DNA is TGTGCCAGCAGTTATGGTAGGGGGTCCTCTGGAAACACCATATATTTT.

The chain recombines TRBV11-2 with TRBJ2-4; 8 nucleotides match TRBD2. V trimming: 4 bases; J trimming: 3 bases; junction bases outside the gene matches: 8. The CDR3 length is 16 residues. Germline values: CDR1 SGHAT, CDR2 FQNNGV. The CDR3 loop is CASSSGSGGGKNIQYF. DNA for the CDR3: TGTGCCAGCAGCTCCGGGAGCGGGGGAGGCAAAAACATTCAGTACTTC.

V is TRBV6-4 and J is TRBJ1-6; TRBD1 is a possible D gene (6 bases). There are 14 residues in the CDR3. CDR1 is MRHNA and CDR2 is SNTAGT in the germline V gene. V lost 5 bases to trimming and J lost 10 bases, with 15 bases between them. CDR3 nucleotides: TGTGCCAGCAGTCGCACAGGGTTTGAGTCACCCCTCCACTTT. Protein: CASSRTGFESPLHF.

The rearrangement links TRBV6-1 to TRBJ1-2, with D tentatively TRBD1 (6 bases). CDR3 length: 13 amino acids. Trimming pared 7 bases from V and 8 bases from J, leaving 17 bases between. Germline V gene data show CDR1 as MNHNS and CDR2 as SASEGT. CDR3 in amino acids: CASNLGQFGGYTF. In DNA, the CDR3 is TGTGCCAGCAACTTAGGACAGTTCGGGGGCTACACCTTC.

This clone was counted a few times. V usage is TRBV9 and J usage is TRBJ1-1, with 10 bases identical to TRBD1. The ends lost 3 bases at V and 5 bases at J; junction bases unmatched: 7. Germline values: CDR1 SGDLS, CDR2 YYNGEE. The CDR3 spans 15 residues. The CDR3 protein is CASSAGQGGSTEAFF. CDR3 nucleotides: TGTGCCAGCAGCGCCGGACAGGGGGGAAGTACTGAAGCTTTCTTT.

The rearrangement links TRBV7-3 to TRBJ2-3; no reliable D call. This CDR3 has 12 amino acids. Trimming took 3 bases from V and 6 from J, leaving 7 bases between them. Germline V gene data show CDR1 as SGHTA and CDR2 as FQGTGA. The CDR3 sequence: CASSLVGDTQYF. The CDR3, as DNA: TGTGCCAGCAGCTTGGTCGGGGATACGCAGTATTTT. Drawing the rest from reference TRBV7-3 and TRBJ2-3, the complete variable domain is GAGVSQTPSNKVTEKGKYVELRCDPISGHTALYWYRQSLGQGPEFLIYFQGTGAADDSGLPNDRFFAVRPEGSVSTLKIQRTERGDSAVYLCASSLVGDTQYFGPGTRLTVL.

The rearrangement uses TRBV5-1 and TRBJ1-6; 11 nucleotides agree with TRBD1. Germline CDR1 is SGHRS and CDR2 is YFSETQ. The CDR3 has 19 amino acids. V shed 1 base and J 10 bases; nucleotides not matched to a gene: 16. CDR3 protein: CASSLYGQGAPTSSSPLHF. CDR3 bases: TGCGCCAGCAGCTTGTACGGACAGGGGGCTCCCACTAGTAGCTCACCCCTCCACTTT.

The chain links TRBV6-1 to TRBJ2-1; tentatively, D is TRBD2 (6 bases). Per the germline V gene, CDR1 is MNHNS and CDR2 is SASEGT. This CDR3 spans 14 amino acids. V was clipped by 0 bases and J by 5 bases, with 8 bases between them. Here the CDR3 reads CASSEAGGDNEQFF. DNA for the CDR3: TGTGCCAGCAGTGAAGCGGGGGGTGACAATGAGCAGTTCTTC.

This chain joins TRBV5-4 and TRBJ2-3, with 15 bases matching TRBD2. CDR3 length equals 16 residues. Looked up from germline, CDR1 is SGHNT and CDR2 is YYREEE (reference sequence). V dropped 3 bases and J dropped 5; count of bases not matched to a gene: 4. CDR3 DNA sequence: TGTGCCAGCAGCTGGGGGACTAGCGGGGGGATAGATACGCAGTATTTT. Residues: CASSWGTSGGIDTQYF.

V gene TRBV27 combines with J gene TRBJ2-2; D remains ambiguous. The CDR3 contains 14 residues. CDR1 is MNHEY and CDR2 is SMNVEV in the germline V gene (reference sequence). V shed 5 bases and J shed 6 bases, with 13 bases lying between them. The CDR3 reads CASSPRTQAGELFF. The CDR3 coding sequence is TGTGCCAGCAGTCCTAGAACCCAAGCCGGGGAGCTGTTTTTT.

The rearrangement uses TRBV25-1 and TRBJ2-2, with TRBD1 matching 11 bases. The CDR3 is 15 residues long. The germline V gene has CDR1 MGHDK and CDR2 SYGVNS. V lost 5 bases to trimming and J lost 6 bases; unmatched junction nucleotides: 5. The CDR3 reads CASSSRTGGSGELFF. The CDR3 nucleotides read TGTGCCAGCAGTTCTAGGACAGGGGGCTCCGGGGAGCTGTTTTTT.

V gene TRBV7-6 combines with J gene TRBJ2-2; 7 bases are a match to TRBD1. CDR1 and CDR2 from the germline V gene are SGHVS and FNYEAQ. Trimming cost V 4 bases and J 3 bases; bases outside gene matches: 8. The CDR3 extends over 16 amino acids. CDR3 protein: CASSSGQVGDTGELFF. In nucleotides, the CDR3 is TGTGCCAGCAGCTCCGGACAGGTCGGAGACACCGGGGAGCTGTTTTTT.

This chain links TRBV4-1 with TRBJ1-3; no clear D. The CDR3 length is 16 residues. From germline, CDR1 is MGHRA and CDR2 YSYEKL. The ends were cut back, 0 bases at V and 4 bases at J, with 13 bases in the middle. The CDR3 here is CASSQESGMRGNTIYF. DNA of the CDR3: TGCGCCAGCAGCCAAGAAAGCGGGATGAGAGGAAACACCATATATTTT.

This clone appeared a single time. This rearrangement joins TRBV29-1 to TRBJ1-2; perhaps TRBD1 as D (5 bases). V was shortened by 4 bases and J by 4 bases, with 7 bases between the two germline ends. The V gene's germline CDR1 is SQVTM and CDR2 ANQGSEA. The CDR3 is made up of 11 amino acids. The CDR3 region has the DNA TGCAGCGTTGTTGGGGCCTATGGCTACACCTTC. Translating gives CSVVGAYGYTF.

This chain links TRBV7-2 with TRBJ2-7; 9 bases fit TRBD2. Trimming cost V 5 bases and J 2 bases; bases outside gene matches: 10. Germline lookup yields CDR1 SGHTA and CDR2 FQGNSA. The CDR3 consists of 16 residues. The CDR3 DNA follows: TGTGCCAGCAGCCCCGGGGTAGCGGGGGCCCCCTACGAGCAGTACTTC. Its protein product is CASSPGVAGAPYEQYF.

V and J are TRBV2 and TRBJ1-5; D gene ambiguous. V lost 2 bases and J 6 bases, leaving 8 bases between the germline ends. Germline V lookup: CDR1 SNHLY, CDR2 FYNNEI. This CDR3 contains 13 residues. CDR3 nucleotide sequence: TGTGCCAGCAGTGAATCCCCCAGTCAGCCCCAGCATTTT. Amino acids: CASSESPSQPQHF.

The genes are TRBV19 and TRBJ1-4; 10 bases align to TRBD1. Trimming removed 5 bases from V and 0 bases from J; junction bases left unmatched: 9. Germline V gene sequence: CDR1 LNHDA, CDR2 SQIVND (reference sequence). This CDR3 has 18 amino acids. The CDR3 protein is CASSLPTGGFATNEKLFF. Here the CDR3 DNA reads TGTGCCAGTAGTCTCCCGACAGGGGGCTTCGCAACTAATGAAAAACTGTTTTTT.